This TCR beta chain was recovered during a study of blood T cell repertoires in COVID-19. Study-level information: PBMCs, B-cell-depleted T cells, or T cells were the source of the cDNA or gDNA that made up the material.

Sequenced by immunoSEQ multiplex PCR; TCRdb stores in-frame clones only, minus some. The sample consists of fewer than 300,000 clones, approximately 90% of them appearing once. The CDR3 loop spans 11 amino acids. Germline V gene lookup returns CDR1 SGHVS and CDR2 FQNEAQ. V dropped 3 bases and J dropped 6 bases, with 5 bases sitting between them. Those enrolled, adults aged roughly 18 to 90 years, came from around 24 US areas. Cohort allocation depended upon clinical history that participants reported. The receptor comes from a man between 18 and 35 years old who had recovered from COVID-19. This chain joins TRBV7-8 and TRBJ2-5, with D uncertain. Sequencing used PBMCs or T cells enriched from blood (not recorded which). The CDR3 region has the DNA TGTGCCAGCAGCTTGCGGAAGACCCAGTACTTC. This translates into CASSLRKTQYF.